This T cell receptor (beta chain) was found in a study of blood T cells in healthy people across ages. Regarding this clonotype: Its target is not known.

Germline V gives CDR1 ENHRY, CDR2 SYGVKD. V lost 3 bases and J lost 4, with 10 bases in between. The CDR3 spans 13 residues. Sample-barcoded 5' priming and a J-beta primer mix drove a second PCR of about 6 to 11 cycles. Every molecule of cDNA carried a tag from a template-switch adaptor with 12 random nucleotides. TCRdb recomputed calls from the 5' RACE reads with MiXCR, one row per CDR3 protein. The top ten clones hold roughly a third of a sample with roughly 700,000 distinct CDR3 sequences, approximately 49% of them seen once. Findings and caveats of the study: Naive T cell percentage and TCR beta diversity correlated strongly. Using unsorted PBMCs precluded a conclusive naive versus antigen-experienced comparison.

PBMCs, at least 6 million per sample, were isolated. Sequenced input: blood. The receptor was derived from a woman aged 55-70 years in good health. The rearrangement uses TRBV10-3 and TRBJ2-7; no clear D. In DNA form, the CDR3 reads TGTGCCATCAGTGATTTCCCAAATTACGAGCAGTACTTC. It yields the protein CAISDFPNYEQYF.